The source of this TCR beta chain is a study of early T cells in non-severe SARS-CoV-2 infection. Study as a whole: Unpaired chains resulted from sequencing bulk RNA of unsorted whole blood. Findings of the study overall: Lookups in VDJdb leaned toward anti-spike CD8 responses and missed private and CD4 specificities.

Per germline, CDR1 GTSNPN and CDR2 SVGIG (reference sequence). The CDR3 is made up of 11 amino acids. This clonotype appeared a few times. Its antigen is currently unknown. Individual cDNA molecules each received unique molecular identifiers attached to them. MiXCR was run by TCRdb on the 5' RACE reads, yielding one entry per CDR3 protein. Among about 61,000 distinct CDR3 sequences listed, roughly 10% were seen once. The chain uses TRBV30 and TRBJ2-2; possible D gene TRBD2, 6 bases. The clonotype was recovered from an adult who was a healthcare worker with PCR-confirmed SARS-CoV-2 infection or an uninfected control (not recorded which). Source material: whole blood. The CDR3 protein is CARSGTGELFF. CDR3 in DNA: TGTGCACGGAGCGGGACCGGGGAGCTGTTTTTT.